Listed below are T cell receptor beta chains from one sample, sequenced in a study of beta chain features in type 1 diabetes. Using immunoSEQ multiplex PCR, the repertoire was profiled, and TCRdb retains in-frame clones only, with some absent. The table lists approximately 150,000 clones, roughly 63% of them singletons. The sample taken for sequencing was naive CD4+ T cells from blood. The source is a man under 40 with type 1 diabetes. CDR3s include the opening cysteine and the closing phenylalanine or tryptophan. The D gene is left open where the match is weak. The listing skips clone size in some rows; elsewhere it reads once, few, many or a size class.

cdr3_length j_call v_call d_call clone_size cdr3_nt cdr3_aa
15 TRBJ1-5 TRBV19 TRBD1 - TGTGCCAGTAACCCGCCAGGGGGCATCAATCAGCCCCAGCATTTT CASNPPGGINQPQHF
13 TRBJ2-1 TRBV30 - - TGTGCCTGGAGTGTAGGGGCGAGGGATGAGCAGTTCTTC CAWSVGARDEQFF
14 TRBJ2-7 TRBV30 - - TGTGCCTGGAGTTTCAGATTCCCTTACTACGAGCAGTACTTC CAWSFRFPYYEQYF
15 TRBJ2-7 TRBV6-6 - - TGTGCCAGCAGTTACTCGGTCGGGGGACTCTACGAGCAGTACTTC CASSYSVGGLYEQYF
15 TRBJ1-2 TRBV4-2 - - TGTGCCAGCAGCCAAGCGGGGGGCGAAGGCTATGGCTACACCTTC CASSQAGGEGYGYTF
12 TRBJ2-5 TRBV10-3 - few TGTGCCATCAGGGAAGACCAAGAGACCCAGTACTTC CAIREDQETQYF
15 TRBJ2-3 TRBV9 TRBD1 - TGTGCCAGCAGCACGGACAGGGAAAGCACAGATACGCAGTATTTT CASSTDRESTDTQYF
14 TRBJ1-2 TRBV9 - - TGTGCCAGCAGCACCGGACAGTCCAACTATGGCTACACCTTC CASSTGQSNYGYTF
16 TRBJ2-5 TRBV18 TRBD1 - TGTGCCAGCTCTTTAGCTCGCGGACAGGGACAAGAGACCCAGTACTTC CASSLARGQGQETQYF
13 TRBJ1-5 TRBV7-2 - - TGTGCCAGCAGCTCCAGATCCAATCAGCCCCAGCATTTT CASSSRSNQPQHF
14 TRBJ2-5 TRBV9 - - TGTGCCAGCAGTCGGGGTGGGGCAGAAGAGACCCAGTACTTC CASSRGGAEETQYF
10 TRBJ1-2 TRBV20-1 - - TGCAGTGCTCTGGGAGAGGGCTACACCTTC CSALGEGYTF
11 TRBJ2-5 TRBV7-9 - - TGTGCCAGCAGGTCCCAAGAGACCCAGTACTTC CASRSQETQYF
14 TRBJ2-7 TRBV10-2 - - TGCGCCAGCATGTCTATCGCATCCCACTACGAGCAGTACTTC CASMSIASHYEQYF
14 TRBJ1-5 TRBV7-2 TRBD1 - TGTGCCAGCAGCCCTCGACAGGGTAATCAGCCCCAGCATTTT CASSPRQGNQPQHF
14 TRBJ1-5 TRBV29-1 TRBD1 - TGCAGCGTTGGGGCAGGGGGAAGCAATCAGCCCCAGCATTTT CSVGAGGSNQPQHF
13 TRBJ1-4 TRBV7-6 - - TGTGCCAGCAGCTTAGATCTAGGGGAAAAACTGTTTTTT CASSLDLGEKLFF